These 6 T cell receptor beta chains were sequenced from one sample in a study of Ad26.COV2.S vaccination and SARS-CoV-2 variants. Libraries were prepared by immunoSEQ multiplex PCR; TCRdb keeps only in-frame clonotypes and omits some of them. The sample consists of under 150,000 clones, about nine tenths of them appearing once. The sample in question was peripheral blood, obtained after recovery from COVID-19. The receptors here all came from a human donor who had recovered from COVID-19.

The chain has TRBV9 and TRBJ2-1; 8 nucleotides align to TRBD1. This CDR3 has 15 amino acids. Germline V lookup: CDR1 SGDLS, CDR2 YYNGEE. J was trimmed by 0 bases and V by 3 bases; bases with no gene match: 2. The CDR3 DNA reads TGTGCCAGCAGCGGAGGACAGGGCTCCTACAATGAGCAGTTCTTC. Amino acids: CASSGGQGSYNEQFF.

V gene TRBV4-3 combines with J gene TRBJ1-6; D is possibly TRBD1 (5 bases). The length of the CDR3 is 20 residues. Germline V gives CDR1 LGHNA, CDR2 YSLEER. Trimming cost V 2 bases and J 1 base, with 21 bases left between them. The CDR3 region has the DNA TGCGCCAGCAGCCAATCCCCGGGACTGGAACGGAAATCCTATAATTCACCCCTCCACTTT. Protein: CASSQSPGLERKSYNSPLHF.

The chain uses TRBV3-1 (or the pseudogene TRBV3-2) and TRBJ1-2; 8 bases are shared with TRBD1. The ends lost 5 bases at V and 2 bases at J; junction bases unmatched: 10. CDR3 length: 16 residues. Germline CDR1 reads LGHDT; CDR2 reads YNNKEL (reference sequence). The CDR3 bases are TGTGCCAGCAGCTATAACGGACAGGGCCCGAACTATGGCTACACCTTC. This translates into CASSYNGQGPNYGYTF.

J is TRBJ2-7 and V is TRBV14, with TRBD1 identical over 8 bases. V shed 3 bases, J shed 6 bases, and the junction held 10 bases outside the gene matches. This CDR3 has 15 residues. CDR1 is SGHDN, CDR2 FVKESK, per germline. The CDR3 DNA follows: TGTGCCAGCAGCCATGCGGTATCAGGGGGCCCCGAGCAGTACTTC. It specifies CASSHAVSGGPEQYF.

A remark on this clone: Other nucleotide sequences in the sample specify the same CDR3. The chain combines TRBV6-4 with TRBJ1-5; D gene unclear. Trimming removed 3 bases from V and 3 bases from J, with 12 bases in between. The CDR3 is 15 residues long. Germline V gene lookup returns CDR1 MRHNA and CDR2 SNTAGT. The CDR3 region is CASSEWGGSNQPQHF. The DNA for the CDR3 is TGTGCCAGCAGTGAATGGGGTGGGTCCAATCAGCCCCAGCATTTT.

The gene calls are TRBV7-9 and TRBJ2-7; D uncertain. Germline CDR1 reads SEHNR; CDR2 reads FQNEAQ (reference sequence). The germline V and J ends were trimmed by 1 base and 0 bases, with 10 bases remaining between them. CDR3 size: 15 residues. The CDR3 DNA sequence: TGTGCCAGCAGCTTAGGAACGGTCCTCTCCTACGAGCAGTACTTC. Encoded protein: CASSLGTVLSYEQYF.